The text below deals with one TCR beta chain. Its specificity is unknown. PCR employed 60 Vbeta and 13 Jbeta primers. Libraries were prepared by immunoSEQ multiplex PCR; TCRdb keeps only in-frame clonotypes and omits some of them. The sample records roughly 180,000 clones, about 69% being singletons. In germline, CDR1 is MNHEY, CDR2 SVGAGI. Trimming pared 2 bases from V and 5 bases from J, leaving 16 bases between. The CDR3 is made up of 15 amino acids. This entry is derived from a study of cytomegalovirus exposure and HLA in healthy donors. Overall study findings and caveats: In an earlier analysis, in some 500 donors, most V segments appeared productive either ~87% or ~30% of the time. A later analysis reportedly identified an Asian-associated ancestry cluster as carrying fewer N-insertions than the roughly 670-donor mean. As confirmed in vitro, a few CMV-associated chains were specific for CMV antigens.

This clonotype was sampled from a male donor in good health and CMV-seronegative. The J gene is TRBJ2-7, the V gene TRBV6-5; D may be TRBD2 (6 bases). Sequenced: PBMCs. DNA for the CDR3: TGTGCCAGCAGTTACCTCGGAGGGGCTGATGACGAGCAGTACTTC. Its translation is CASSYLGGADDEQYF.